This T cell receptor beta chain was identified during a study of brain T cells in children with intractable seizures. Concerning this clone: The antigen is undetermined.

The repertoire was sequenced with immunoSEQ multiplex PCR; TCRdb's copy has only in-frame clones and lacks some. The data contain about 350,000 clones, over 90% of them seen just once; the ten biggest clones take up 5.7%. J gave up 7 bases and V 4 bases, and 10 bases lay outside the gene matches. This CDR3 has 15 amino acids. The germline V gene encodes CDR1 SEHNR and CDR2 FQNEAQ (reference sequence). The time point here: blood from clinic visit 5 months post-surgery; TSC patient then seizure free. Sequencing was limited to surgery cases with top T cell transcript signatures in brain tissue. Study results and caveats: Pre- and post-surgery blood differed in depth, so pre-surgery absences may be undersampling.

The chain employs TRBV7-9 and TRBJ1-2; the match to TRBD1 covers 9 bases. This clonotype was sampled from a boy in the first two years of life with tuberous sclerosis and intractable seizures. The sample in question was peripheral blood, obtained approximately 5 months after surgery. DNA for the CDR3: TGTGCCAGCAGCTCCTGGGACAGGGACGTAGCTGGCTACACCTTC. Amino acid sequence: CASSSWDRDVAGYTF.